The rows below give T cell receptor beta chains drawn from one sample of a study of cytomegalovirus exposure and HLA in healthy donors. The table came from immunoSEQ multiplex PCR; TCRdb's copy has only in-frame clones and leaves some out. Altogether around 33,000 clones are present, 90% being singletons, with the ten largest covering about 2.5%. Sequencing was done on a sample of PBMCs. Receptor source: a woman aged 18 to 35 in good health and CMV-seronegative. The CDR3 runs from the conserved cysteine through the conserved F or W. The D gene is left open where the match is weak. Where a row states a size, it is once, few, many or the class of an expanded clone; other rows omit it.

J: TRBJ2-1; D: .; V: TRBV9; length: 14; size: .; DNA: TGTGCCAGCAGCGTAGGGGGGACACTTAATGAGCAGTTCTTC; CDR3: CASSVGGTLNEQFF
J: TRBJ2-2; D: TRBD2; V: TRBV7-3; length: 15; size: .; DNA: TGTGCCAGCAGCTCGCCGGGACTAAACACCGGGGAGCTGTTTTTT; CDR3: CASSSPGLNTGELFF
J: TRBJ2-1; D: .; V: TRBV6-4; length: 16; size: few; DNA: TGTGCCAGCAGTGACTCGATATCGGGGGACTACAATGAGCAGTTCTTC; CDR3: CASSDSISGDYNEQFF
J: TRBJ1-5; D: .; V: TRBV5-3; length: 16; size: .; DNA: TGTGCCAGAAGCATTGGGCGTACGATTAGCAATCAGCCCCAGCATTTT; CDR3: CARSIGRTISNQPQHF
J: TRBJ1-1; D: .; V: TRBV9; length: 14; size: .; DNA: TGTGCCAGCAGCCCCCAACCAGGGAACACTGAAGCTTTCTTT; CDR3: CASSPQPGNTEAFF
J: TRBJ2-3; D: .; V: TRBV5-1; length: 14; size: .; DNA: TGCGCCAGCACCAGGTGGGCCAGCACAGATACGCAGTATTTT; CDR3: CASTRWASTDTQYF
J: TRBJ1-6; D: .; V: TRBV28; length: 14; size: .; DNA: TGTGCCAGCAGTACGGACAGTCATAATTCACCCCTCCACTTT; CDR3: CASSTDSHNSPLHF
J: TRBJ2-7; D: .; V: TRBV19; length: 14; size: .; DNA: TGTGCCAGTAAGGACGGGGAGAGCTCCTACGAGCAGTACTTC; CDR3: CASKDGESSYEQYF
J: TRBJ2-7; D: TRBD1; V: TRBV6-6; length: 13; size: .; DNA: TGTGCCTGTGGGGACAGGGCTCCGGACGAGCAGTACTTC; CDR3: CACGDRAPDEQYF
J: TRBJ2-5; D: TRBD2; V: TRBV5-1; length: 17; size: .; DNA: TGCGCCAGCAGCCCCCTACCGGGACTAGCGGGAGGAGAGACCCAGTACTTC; CDR3: CASSPLPGLAGGETQYF
J: TRBJ1-5; D: TRBD1; V: TRBV28; length: 16; size: .; DNA: TGTGCCAGCAGCCCGCATACAGGGGGCGCGTACCAGCCCCAGCATTTT; CDR3: CASSPHTGGAYQPQHF
J: TRBJ2-1; D: TRBD1; V: TRBV4-2; length: 14; size: .; DNA: TGTGCCAGCAGCGCCGGACAGGGACAAAATGAGCAGTTCTTC; CDR3: CASSAGQGQNEQFF
J: TRBJ2-7; D: .; V: TRBV27; length: 13; size: .; DNA: TGTGCCAGCAGTTTAGTGGCTTCCTACGAGCAGTACTTC; CDR3: CASSLVASYEQYF
J: TRBJ1-2; D: TRBD1; V: TRBV15; length: 14; size: .; DNA: TGTGCCACCAGCACTAGAAAAACAGGGGAAGGCTACACCTTC; CDR3: CATSTRKTGEGYTF
J: TRBJ2-3; D: TRBD2; V: TRBV10-3; length: 16; size: .; DNA: TGTGCCATCAGTGCCGTAGGGGAGGGAGGCACAGATACGCAGTATTTT; CDR3: CAISAVGEGGTDTQYF
J: TRBJ1-1; D: TRBD1; V: TRBV2; length: 18; size: .; DNA: TGTGCCAGCAGTCCTCCGGGACAGGGGCGCCAGTTGAACACTGAAGCTTTCTTT; CDR3: CASSPPGQGRQLNTEAFF
J: TRBJ2-7; D: .; V: TRBV12-5; length: 12; size: once; DNA: TGTGCTAGTGGTTTAGGAGTCTACGAGCAGTACTTC; CDR3: CASGLGVYEQYF
J: TRBJ2-5; D: .; V: TRBV6-1; length: 15; size: few; DNA: TGTGCCAGCAGTGATACCTTCAGGGGTCGGGAGACCCAGTACTTC; CDR3: CASSDTFRGRETQYF
J: TRBJ2-7; D: TRBD2; V: TRBV28; length: 15; size: .; DNA: TGTGCCAGCAGTCCACTAGCGGGAGTCTCCTACGAGCAGTACTTC; CDR3: CASSPLAGVSYEQYF
J: TRBJ2-7; D: TRBD1; V: TRBV7-6; length: 14; size: once; DNA: TGTGCCAGCAGCCCCCGGCAGGGGGCCTACGAGCAGTACTTC; CDR3: CASSPRQGAYEQYF
J: TRBJ2-7; D: .; V: TRBV10-2; length: 13; size: .; DNA: TGCGCCAGCAGTCATACAGACTCCTACGAGCAGTACTTC; CDR3: CASSHTDSYEQYF
J: TRBJ2-5; D: TRBD2; V: TRBV28; length: 15; size: .; DNA: TGTGCCAGCAAGGGGACTAGCGAAACGATAGAGACCCAGTACTTC; CDR3: CASKGTSETIETQYF
J: TRBJ2-7; D: TRBD2; V: TRBV4-1; length: 15; size: .; DNA: TGCGCCAGCAGCCCCCAACCAGCGGGAGCCCCCGAGCAGTACTTC; CDR3: CASSPQPAGAPEQYF
J: TRBJ2-1; D: .; V: TRBV14; length: 14; size: .; DNA: TGTGCCAGCAGCCACAGACTAGGCTACAATGAGCAGTTCTTC; CDR3: CASSHRLGYNEQFF
J: TRBJ2-7; D: .; V: TRBV27; length: 16; size: .; DNA: TGTGCCAGCTCTTTTAGGAGCGCTCCCTACTCCTACGAGCAGTGCTTC; CDR3: CASSFRSAPYSYEQCF
J: TRBJ2-7; D: .; V: TRBV19; length: 12; size: .; DNA: TGTGCCAGTAGTATCACCCGGGGCGAGCAGTACTTC; CDR3: CASSITRGEQYF
J: TRBJ2-4; D: TRBD1; V: TRBV4-1; length: 15; size: .; DNA: TGCGCCAGCAGCCCAGGGACAGTTACCAAAAACATTCAGTACTTC; CDR3: CASSPGTVTKNIQYF
J: TRBJ2-7; D: .; V: TRBV27; length: 13; size: .; DNA: TGTGCCAGCAGTCTACATGAGGCGTACGAGCAGTACTTC; CDR3: CASSLHEAYEQYF
J: TRBJ2-3; D: .; V: TRBV10-3; length: 17; size: once; DNA: TGTGCCATCAGTGATCCCGGGAAGCCCCCCTTCACAGATACGCAGTATTTT; CDR3: CAISDPGKPPFTDTQYF
J: TRBJ1-1; D: .; V: TRBV30; length: 13; size: .; DNA: TGTGCCTGGAGCTACAGAATAAACACTGAAGCTTTCTTT; CDR3: CAWSYRINTEAFF
J: TRBJ1-1; D: .; V: TRBV7-9; length: 12; size: .; DNA: TGTGCCAGCGCGGGGGATTGGACTGAAGCTTTCTTT; CDR3: CASAGDWTEAFF
J: TRBJ1-2; D: .; V: TRBV19; length: 14; size: .; DNA: TGTGCCAGTAGTATACGGGGGGGGGACTATGGCTACACCTTC; CDR3: CASSIRGGDYGYTF
J: TRBJ2-7; D: .; V: TRBV4-1; length: 14; size: few; DNA: TGCGCCAGCAGCCTACAGGGTCGCTCCTACGAGCAGTACTTC; CDR3: CASSLQGRSYEQYF
J: TRBJ1-5; D: TRBD1; V: TRBV7-2; length: 15; size: .; DNA: TGTGCCAGCAGCTTAAGACAGGGGGAGAATCAGCCCCAGCATTTT; CDR3: CASSLRQGENQPQHF
J: TRBJ2-7; D: TRBD1; V: TRBV19; length: 14; size: .; DNA: TGTGCCAGTAGTATAGCGGGACAGGGGTACGAGCAGTACTTC; CDR3: CASSIAGQGYEQYF
J: TRBJ1-1; D: TRBD1; V: TRBV18; length: 15; size: .; DNA: TGTGCCAGCTCACCACGAGGCAGGGGGGACACTGAAGCTTTCTTT; CDR3: CASSPRGRGDTEAFF
J: TRBJ2-3; D: .; V: TRBV7-3; length: 13; size: .; DNA: TGTGCCAGCAGCTTGAGTGGCACAGATACGCAGTATTTT; CDR3: CASSLSGTDTQYF
J: TRBJ2-1; D: .; V: TRBV1; length: 13; size: .; DNA: TGCACCAGCGGGAGGGGCGGGAGCGATGAGCAGTTCTTC; CDR3: CTSGRGGSDEQFF
J: TRBJ2-7; D: TRBD2; V: TRBV7-6; length: 15; size: .; DNA: TGTGCCAGCAGCCGGGGTAGCGGGGGGTCCTACGAGCAGTACTTC; CDR3: CASSRGSGGSYEQYF
J: TRBJ1-1; D: TRBD1; V: TRBV11-3; length: 16; size: .; DNA: TGTGCCAGCAGTCATACCATGCAGGGGGGTAAGACTGAAGCTTTCTTT; CDR3: CASSHTMQGGKTEAFF
J: TRBJ2-7; D: .; V: TRBV10-2; length: 14; size: .; DNA: TGCGCCAGCAGCCCTCCTCCGGGTAATCACGAGCAGTACTTC; CDR3: CASSPPPGNHEQYF
J: TRBJ2-7; D: TRBD1; V: TRBV4-1; length: 12; size: .; DNA: TGCGCCAGCAGCCAAGAGGACAGGGTTAAGTACTTC; CDR3: CASSQEDRVKYF
J: TRBJ2-5; D: .; V: TRBV15; length: 14; size: .; DNA: TGTGCCACCAGCAGAGAGGCTGGTCTCCAGACCCAGTACTTC; CDR3: CATSREAGLQTQYF
J: TRBJ1-1; D: TRBD1; V: TRBV6-6; length: 15; size: .; DNA: TGTGCCAGCAGTTACCCCAGGGGGCGTGGGCCTGAAGCTTTCTTT; CDR3: CASSYPRGRGPEAFF
J: TRBJ1-4; D: .; V: TRBV29-1; length: 10; size: .; DNA: TGCAGCGGGCTCAGTGAAAAACTGTTTTTT; CDR3: CSGLSEKLFF
J: TRBJ2-1; D: .; V: TRBV10-3; length: 14; size: .; DNA: TGTGCCATCAGTCCGATTTTACTCGACAATGAGCAGTTCTTC; CDR3: CAISPILLDNEQFF
J: TRBJ2-7; D: TRBD1; V: TRBV7-3; length: 16; size: .; DNA: TGTGCCAGCAGCCCAGGGGCCGGGACAGGGGGGTACGAGCAGTACTTC; CDR3: CASSPGAGTGGYEQYF
J: TRBJ2-7; D: TRBD2; V: TRBV10-3; length: 13; size: once; DNA: TGTGCCATCAGTGGCGCTCGGGAGGACGAGCAGTACTTC; CDR3: CAISGAREDEQYF